Presented here are 10 T cell receptor beta chains from one specimen sequenced in a study of blood T cells in healthy people across ages. With a J-beta primer mix and a sample-barcoded 5' primer, a second PCR ran about 6 to 11 cycles. TCRdb re-derived calls from the 5' RACE reads in MiXCR, one entry per CDR3 protein. The profile shows 1.5 million to 2 million distinct CDR3 sequences, about two fifths of them singletons. The sequenced material came from blood. The source of these receptors is a human donor in good health.

The gene calls are TRBV20-1 and TRBJ1-4, with 9 bases fitting TRBD1. Trimming cost V 6 bases and J 7 bases; bases outside gene matches: 6. Germline CDR1 and CDR2: DFQATT and SNEGSKA (reference sequence). The CDR3 has 13 residues. The CDR3 loop is CSAATGGGEKLFF. The CDR3 DNA is TGCAGTGCCGCGACAGGGGGAGGTGAAAAACTGTTTTTT.

This clonotype was counted only a few times. The rearrangement uses TRBV20-1 and TRBJ2-7, with D unresolved. Between the trimmed V and J ends, which lost 1 base and 6 bases, there was a span of 22 bases. CDR1 DFQATT and CDR2 SNEGSKA come from the germline V gene (reference sequence). The CDR3 is 16 residues long. The CDR3 protein is CSARGLAQKTYPEQYF. CDR3 nucleotide sequence: TGCAGTGCTAGAGGATTAGCCCAGAAAACTTACCCCGAGCAGTACTTC.

In the case of this clonotype: Mismatch with germline at one junction end may stem from a read error. The chain links TRBV7-7 to TRBJ2-2; no clear D gene. Germline assignment: CDR1 SSHAT and CDR2 FNYEAQ (reference sequence). The CDR3 length is 16 residues. DNA of the CDR3: TGTGCTAGCAGCCGAACTACAGACACCACCACCGGGGAGCTGTTTTTT. It translates to CASSRTTDTTTGELFF.

The chain recombines TRBV5-1 with TRBJ1-5, with D possibly matching TRBD1 (5 bases). This CDR3 comprises 15 residues. The germline V gene encodes CDR1 SGHRS and CDR2 YFSETQ. V gave up 0 bases and J gave up 7 bases, with 14 bases separating them. The CDR3 bases are TGCGCCAGCAGCTTGGGGACGGGGGAAGGGCAGCCCCAGCATTTT. Its translation: CASSLGTGEGQPQHF.

J is TRBJ1-2 and V is TRBV28, with D possibly matching TRBD1 (5 bases). This CDR3 region has 15 residues. Germline V gene lookup returns CDR1 MDHEN and CDR2 SYDVKM. The germline V and J ends were trimmed by 1 base and 6 bases, with 15 bases remaining between them. For the CDR3, the DNA is TGTGCCAGCAGTTTATTCGGCCACGGAGGGGATGGCTACACCTTC. This gives the protein CASSLFGHGGDGYTF.

This chain joins TRBV29-1 and TRBJ2-1; no reliable D call. Germline CDR1 reads SQVTM; CDR2 reads ANQGSEA. The CDR3 length is 12 residues. Trimming stripped 4 bases from V and 13 bases from J, with 17 bases between. This chain's CDR3 is CSVGGRGETQFF. DNA for the CDR3: TGCAGCGTTGGAGGTCGAGGAGAGACCCAGTTCTTC.

This chain links TRBV7-3 with TRBJ1-5; D ambiguous. The CDR3 is made up of 13 amino acids. The germline V gene encodes CDR1 SGHTA and CDR2 FQGTGA. V was pared by 5 bases and J by 6 bases, with 11 bases between. CDR3 region: CASSRALGQPQHF. CDR3 nucleotide sequence: TGTGCCAGCAGCCGGGCGTTGGGTCAGCCCCAGCATTTT. The entire variable domain, with the rest obtained from reference TRBV7-3 and TRBJ1-5, is as follows: GAGVSQTPSNKVTEKGKYVELRCDPISGHTALYWYRQSLGQGPEFLIYFQGTGAADDSGLPNDRFFAVRPEGSVSTLKIQRTERGDSAVYLCASSRALGQPQHFGDGTRLSIL.

V is TRBV28 and J is TRBJ2-1; 7 positions agree with TRBD2. V gave up 5 bases and J gave up 8 bases; unmatched junction bases: 6. Germline CDR1 MDHEN, CDR2 SYDVKM. CDR3 length: 13 residues. The CDR3 is CASSTSEGDEQFF. In DNA form, the CDR3 reads TGTGCCAGCAGTACTAGCGAGGGTGATGAGCAGTTCTTC.

With regard to this clonotype: The junction and the germline gene differ at one end; a read error may be behind it. This rearrangement joins TRBV25-1 to TRBJ2-7, with 8 bases fitting TRBD1. CDR1 is MGHDK and CDR2 is SYGVNS in the germline V gene. The CDR3 spans 13 residues. The CDR3 protein is CASSEDRVDEQDF. CDR3 bases: TGTGCCAGCAGTGAGGACAGGGTCGACGAGCAGGACTTC.

This clonotype showed up many times. The chain links TRBV4-3 to TRBJ2-7; 7 bases map to TRBD2. CDR1 and CDR2 from the germline V gene are LGHNA and YSLEER. The V segment lost 0 bases and the J segment 7 bases; nucleotides outside the gene matches: 6. The CDR3 length is 14 residues. The DNA of the CDR3 is TGCGCCAGCAGCCAAGAAGCGGGGTTAGGGGAGCAGTACTTC. Its translation is CASSQEAGLGEQYF.